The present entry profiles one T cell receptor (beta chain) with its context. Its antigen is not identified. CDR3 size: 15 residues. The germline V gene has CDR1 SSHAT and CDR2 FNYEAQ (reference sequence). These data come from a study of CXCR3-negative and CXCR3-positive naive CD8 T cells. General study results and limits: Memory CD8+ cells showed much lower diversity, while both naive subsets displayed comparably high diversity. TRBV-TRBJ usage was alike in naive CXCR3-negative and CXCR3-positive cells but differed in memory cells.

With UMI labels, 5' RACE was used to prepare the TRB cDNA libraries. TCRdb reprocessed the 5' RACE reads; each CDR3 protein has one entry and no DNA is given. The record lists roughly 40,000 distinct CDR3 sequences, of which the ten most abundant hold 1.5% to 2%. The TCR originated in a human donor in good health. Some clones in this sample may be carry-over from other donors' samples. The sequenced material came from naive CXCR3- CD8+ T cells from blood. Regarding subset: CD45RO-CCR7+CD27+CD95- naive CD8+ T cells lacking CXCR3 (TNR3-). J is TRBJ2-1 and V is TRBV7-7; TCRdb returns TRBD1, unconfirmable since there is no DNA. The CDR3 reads CASSLGGASYNEQFF.